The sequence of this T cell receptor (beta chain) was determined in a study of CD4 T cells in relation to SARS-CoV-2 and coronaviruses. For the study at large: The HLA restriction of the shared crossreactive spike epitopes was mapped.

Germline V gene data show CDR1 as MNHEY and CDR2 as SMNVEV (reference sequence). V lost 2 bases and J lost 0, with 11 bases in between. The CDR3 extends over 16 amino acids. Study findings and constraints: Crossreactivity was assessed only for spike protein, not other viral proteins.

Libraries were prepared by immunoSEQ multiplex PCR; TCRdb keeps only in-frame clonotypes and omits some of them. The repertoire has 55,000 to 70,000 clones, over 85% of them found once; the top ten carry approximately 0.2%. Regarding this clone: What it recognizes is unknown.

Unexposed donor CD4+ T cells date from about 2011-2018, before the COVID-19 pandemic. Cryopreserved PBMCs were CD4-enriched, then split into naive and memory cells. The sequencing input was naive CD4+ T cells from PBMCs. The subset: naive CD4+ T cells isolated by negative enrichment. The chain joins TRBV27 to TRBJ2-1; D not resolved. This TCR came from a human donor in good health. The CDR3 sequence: CASSLHQPVSYNEQFF. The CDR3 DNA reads TGTGCCAGCAGTTTACACCAGCCTGTCTCCTACAATGAGCAGTTCTTC.